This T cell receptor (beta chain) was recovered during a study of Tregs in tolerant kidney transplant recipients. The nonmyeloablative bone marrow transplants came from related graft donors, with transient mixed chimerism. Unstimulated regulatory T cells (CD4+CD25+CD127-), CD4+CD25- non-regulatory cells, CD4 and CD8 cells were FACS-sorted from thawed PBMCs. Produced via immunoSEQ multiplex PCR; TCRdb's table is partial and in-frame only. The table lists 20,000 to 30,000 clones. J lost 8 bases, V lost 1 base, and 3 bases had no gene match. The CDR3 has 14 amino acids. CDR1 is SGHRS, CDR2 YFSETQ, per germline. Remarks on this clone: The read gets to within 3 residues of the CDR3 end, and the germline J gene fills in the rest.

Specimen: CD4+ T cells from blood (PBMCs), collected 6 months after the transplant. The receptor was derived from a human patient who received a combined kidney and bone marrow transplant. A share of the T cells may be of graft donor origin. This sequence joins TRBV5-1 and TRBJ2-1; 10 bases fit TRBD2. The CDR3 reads CASSLSLAGDEQFF. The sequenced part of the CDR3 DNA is TGCGCCAGCAGCTTGTCGCTAGCGGGAGATGAG.